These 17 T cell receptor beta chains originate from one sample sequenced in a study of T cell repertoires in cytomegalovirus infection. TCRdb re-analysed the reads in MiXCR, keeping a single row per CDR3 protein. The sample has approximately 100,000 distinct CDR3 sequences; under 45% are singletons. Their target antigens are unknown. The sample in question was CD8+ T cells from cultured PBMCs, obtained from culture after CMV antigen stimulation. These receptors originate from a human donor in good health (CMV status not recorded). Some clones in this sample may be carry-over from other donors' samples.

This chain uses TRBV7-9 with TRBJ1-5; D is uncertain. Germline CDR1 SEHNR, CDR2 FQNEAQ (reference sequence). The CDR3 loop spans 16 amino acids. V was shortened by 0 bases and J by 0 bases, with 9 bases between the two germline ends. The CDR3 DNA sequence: TGTGCCAGCAGCTTAGCCGACTTTTATAGCAATCAGCCCCAGCATTTT. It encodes CASSLADFYSNQPQHF.

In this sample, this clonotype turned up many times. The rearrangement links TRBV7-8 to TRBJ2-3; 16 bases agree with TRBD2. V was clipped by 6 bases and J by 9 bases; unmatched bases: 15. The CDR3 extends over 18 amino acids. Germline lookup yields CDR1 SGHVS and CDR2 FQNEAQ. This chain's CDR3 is CASRIEAGLAGGLETQYF. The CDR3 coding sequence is TGTGCCAGCAGGATCGAAGCGGGACTAGCGGGGGGGCTCGAGACGCAGTATTTT.

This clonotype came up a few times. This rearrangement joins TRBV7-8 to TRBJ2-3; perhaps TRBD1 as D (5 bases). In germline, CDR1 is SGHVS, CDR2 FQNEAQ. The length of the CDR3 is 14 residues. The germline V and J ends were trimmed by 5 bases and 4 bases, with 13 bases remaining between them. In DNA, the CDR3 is TGTGCCAGCAGCAGGGGTGAACAGGCAGATACGCAGTATTTT. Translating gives CASSRGEQADTQYF.

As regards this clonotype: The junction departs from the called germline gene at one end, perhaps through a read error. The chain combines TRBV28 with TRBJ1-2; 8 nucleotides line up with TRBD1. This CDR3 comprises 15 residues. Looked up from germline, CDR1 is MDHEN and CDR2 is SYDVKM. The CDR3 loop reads CASSIPTGDFYGHTF. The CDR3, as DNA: TGTGCCAGCAGTATCCCGACAGGGGACTTCTATGGCCACACCTTC.

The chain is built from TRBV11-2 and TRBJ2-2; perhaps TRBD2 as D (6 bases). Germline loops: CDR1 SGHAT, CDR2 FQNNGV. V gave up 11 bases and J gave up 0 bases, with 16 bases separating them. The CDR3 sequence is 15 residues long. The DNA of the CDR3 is TGTGCCTGGAGGAGCGGGCCGACGAACACCGGGGAGCTGTTTTTT. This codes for CAWRSGPTNTGELFF.

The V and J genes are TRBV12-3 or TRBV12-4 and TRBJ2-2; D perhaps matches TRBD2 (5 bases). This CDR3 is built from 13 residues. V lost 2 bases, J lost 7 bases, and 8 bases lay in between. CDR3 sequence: CASSLMEDGELFF. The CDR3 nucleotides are TGTGCCAGCAGTTTAATGGAGGACGGGGAGCTGTTTTTT.

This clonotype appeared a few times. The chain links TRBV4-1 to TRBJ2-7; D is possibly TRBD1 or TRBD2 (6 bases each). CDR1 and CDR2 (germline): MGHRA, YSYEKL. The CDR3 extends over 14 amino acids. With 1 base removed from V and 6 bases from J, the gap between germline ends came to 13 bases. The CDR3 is CASSQGGRGGEQYF. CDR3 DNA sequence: TGCGCCAGCAGCCAAGGGGGCAGGGGAGGCGAGCAGTACTTC.

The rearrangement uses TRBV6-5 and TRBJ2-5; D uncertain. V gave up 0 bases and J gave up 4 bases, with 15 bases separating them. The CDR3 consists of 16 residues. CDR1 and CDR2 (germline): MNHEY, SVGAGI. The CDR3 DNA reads TGTGCCAGCAGTTACTCACGACACTTCTCGGGAGAGACCCAGTACTTC. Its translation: CASSYSRHFSGETQYF.

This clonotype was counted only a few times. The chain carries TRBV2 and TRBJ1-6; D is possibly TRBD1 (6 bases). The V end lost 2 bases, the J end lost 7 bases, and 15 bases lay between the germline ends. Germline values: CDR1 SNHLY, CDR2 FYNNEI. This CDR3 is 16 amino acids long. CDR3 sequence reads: CASSEWAGEENSPLHF. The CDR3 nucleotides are TGTGCCAGCAGTGAATGGGCAGGGGAGGAAAATTCACCCCTCCACTTT.

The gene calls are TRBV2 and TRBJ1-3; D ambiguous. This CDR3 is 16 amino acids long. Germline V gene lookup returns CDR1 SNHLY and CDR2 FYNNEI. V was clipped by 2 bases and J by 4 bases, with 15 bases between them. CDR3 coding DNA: TGTGCCAGCAGTGAAACGACACTCATCGCCGGAAACACCATATATTTT. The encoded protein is CASSETTLIAGNTIYF. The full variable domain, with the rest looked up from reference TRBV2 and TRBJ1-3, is EPEVTQTPSHQVTQMGQEVILRCVPISNHLYFYWYRQILGQKVEFLVSFYNNEISEKSEIFDDQFSVERPDGSNFTLKIRSTKLEDSAMYFCASSETTLIAGNTIYFGEGSWLTVV.

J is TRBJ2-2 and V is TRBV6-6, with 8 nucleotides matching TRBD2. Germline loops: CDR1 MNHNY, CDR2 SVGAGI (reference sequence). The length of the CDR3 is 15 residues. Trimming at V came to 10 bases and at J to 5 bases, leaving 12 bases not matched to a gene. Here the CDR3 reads CATDEPGLGTGELFF. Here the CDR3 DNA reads TGTGCCACCGATGAACCGGGACTAGGGACCGGGGAGCTGTTTTTT.

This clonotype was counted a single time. Written as DNA, the CDR3 is TGTGCCACTATGCTAGCGGGGGGGCCTCGGGAGACCCAGTACTTC. Its translation is CATMLAGGPRETQYF. J is TRBJ2-5 and V is TRBV15; 12 bases are a match to TRBD2. Germline V gene lookup returns CDR1 LNHNV and CDR2 YYDKDF (reference sequence). V lost 9 bases, J lost 5 bases, and 10 bases stayed unmatched. The CDR3 is made up of 15 amino acids.

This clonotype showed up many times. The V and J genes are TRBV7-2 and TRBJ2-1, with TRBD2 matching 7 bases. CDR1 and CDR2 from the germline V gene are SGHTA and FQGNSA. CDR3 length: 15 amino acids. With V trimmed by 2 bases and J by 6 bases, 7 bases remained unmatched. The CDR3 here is CASSLRRLAPNEQFF. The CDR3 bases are TGTGCCAGCAGCTTAAGGCGACTAGCACCCAATGAGCAGTTCTTC.

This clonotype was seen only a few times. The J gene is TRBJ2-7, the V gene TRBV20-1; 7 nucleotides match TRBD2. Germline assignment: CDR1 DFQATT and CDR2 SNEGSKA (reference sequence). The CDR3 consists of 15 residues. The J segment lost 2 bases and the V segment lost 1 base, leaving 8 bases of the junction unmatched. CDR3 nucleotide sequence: TGCAGTGCTAGAGTTGGCGAGCGGGGTCCCTACGAGCAGTACTTC. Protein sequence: CSARVGERGPYEQYF.

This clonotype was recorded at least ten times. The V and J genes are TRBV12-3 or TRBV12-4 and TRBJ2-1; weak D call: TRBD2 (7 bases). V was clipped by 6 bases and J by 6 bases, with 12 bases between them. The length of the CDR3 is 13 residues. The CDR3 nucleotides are TGTGCCAGCAGGGGAGGGGGGGGCAATGAGCAGTTCTTC. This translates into CASRGGGGNEQFF.

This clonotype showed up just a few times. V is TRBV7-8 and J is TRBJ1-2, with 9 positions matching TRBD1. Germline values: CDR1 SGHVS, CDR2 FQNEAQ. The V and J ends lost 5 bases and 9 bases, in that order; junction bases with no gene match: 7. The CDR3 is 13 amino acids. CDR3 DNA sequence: TGTGCCAGCAGCCAGGACAGGGGTGAGCGCTACACCTTC. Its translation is CASSQDRGERYTF. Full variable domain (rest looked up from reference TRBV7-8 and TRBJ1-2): GAGVSQSPRYKVAKRGQDVALRCDPISGHVSLFWYQQALGQGPEFLTYFQNEAQLDKSGLPSDRFFAERPEGSVSTLKIQRTQQEDSAVYLCASSQDRGERYTFGSGTRLTVV.

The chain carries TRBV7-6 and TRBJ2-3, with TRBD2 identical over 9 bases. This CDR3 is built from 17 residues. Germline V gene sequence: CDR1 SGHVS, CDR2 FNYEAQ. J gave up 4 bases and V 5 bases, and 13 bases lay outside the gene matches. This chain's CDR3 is CASSGLAGLLVADTQYF. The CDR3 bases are TGTGCCAGCAGCGGCCTAGCGGGACTTCTGGTGGCAGATACGCAGTATTTT.